These 25 T cell receptor beta chains originate from one sample sequenced in a study of blood T cell repertoires in COVID-19. TCRdb's table, derived via immunoSEQ multiplex PCR, lists solely in-frame clones and lacks some. Of 250,000 to 300,000 clones in the sample, roughly 83% were seen once. Material: peripheral blood. The receptors were sampled from a man aged 55 to 70 who had recovered from COVID-19.

The V call is TRBV2, the J call TRBJ1-6; possibly TRBD1 for D (6 bases). The V and J ends lost 7 bases and 1 base respectively, with 11 bases between them. Germline V gene data show CDR1 as SNHLY and CDR2 as FYNNEI. The length of the CDR3 is 15 residues. The DNA for the CDR3 is TGTGCCAGCACATCGGACAGTTCCTATAATTCACCCCTCCACTTT. Translating it yields CASTSDSSYNSPLHF.

The count of this clone is one. This chain joins TRBV7-9 and TRBJ2-2; TRBD2 is a possible D gene (5 bases). This CDR3 is 14 amino acids long. Looked up from germline, CDR1 is SEHNR and CDR2 is FQNEAQ (reference sequence). Trimming shortened V by 5 bases and J by 1 base, and 8 bases separated the two germline ends. The CDR3 sequence: CASSISENTGELFF. In DNA form, the CDR3 reads TGTGCCAGCAGCATTAGCGAGAACACCGGGGAGCTGTTTTTT.

V gene TRBV5-1 combines with J gene TRBJ2-2, with 7 bases aligning to TRBD1. Germline values: CDR1 SGHRS, CDR2 YFSETQ. The CDR3 contains 16 residues. J was trimmed by 2 bases and V by 2 bases; bases with no gene match: 6. The CDR3: CASSFAGTANTGELFF. The CDR3 DNA reads TGCGCCAGCAGCTTTGCCGGGACAGCAAACACCGGGGAGCTGTTTTTT.

The DNA of the CDR3 is TGTGCCAGCAGTCTCAGGGGTCGGGCACCCCTCCACTTT. It encodes CASSLRGRAPLHF. The chain carries TRBV27 and TRBJ1-6, with a possible D match to TRBD1 (6 bases). The CDR3 is 13 amino acids. Trimming took off 5 bases at V and 11 bases at J, with 13 bases between the two ends. CDR1 is MNHEY and CDR2 is SMNVEV in the germline V gene (reference sequence).

V gene TRBV24-1 combines with J gene TRBJ2-5, with TRBD2 identical over 11 bases. V lost 9 bases, J lost 5 bases, and 7 bases stayed unmatched. The germline V gene has CDR1 KGHDR and CDR2 SFDVKD. The CDR3 length is 14 residues. The CDR3 DNA follows: TGTGCCACCTTTAGCGGGAGGGCCGGGGAGACCCAGTACTTC. Its translation is CATFSGRAGETQYF.

The chain combines TRBV19 with TRBJ2-5; D is uncertain. This CDR3 region has 14 residues. V lost 6 bases and J lost 6, with 17 bases in between. Per the germline V gene, CDR1 is LNHDA and CDR2 is SQIVND (reference sequence). The CDR3, as DNA: TGTGCCAGTAGCCCAACCGGGTCGATTAAGACCCAGTACTTC. This sequence encodes CASSPTGSIKTQYF.

CDR3 nucleotides: TGTGCCAGCAGTCAGACAGCGCAGAACACTGAAGCTTTCTTT. This translates into CASSQTAQNTEAFF. This rearrangement joins TRBV6-5 to TRBJ1-1; tentatively, D is TRBD1 (5 bases). The CDR3 runs 14 residues. V gave up 5 bases and J gave up 1 base, with 11 bases separating them. Germline CDR1 reads MNHEY; CDR2 reads SVGAGI.

The chain links TRBV4-1 to TRBJ2-1, with 7 bases fitting TRBD1. Trimming removed 6 bases from V and 5 bases from J; junction bases left unmatched: 13. The CDR3 is made up of 16 amino acids. Germline V gene sequence: CDR1 MGHRA, CDR2 YSYEKL. CDR3 protein: CASRDLFRDSHNEQFF. Here the CDR3 DNA reads TGCGCCAGCAGAGACCTCTTCCGGGACAGCCACAATGAGCAGTTCTTC.

This chain links TRBV7-2 with TRBJ2-5; 12 nucleotides agree with TRBD1. This CDR3 region has 17 residues. V trimming: 3 bases; J trimming: 5 bases; junction bases outside the gene matches: 10. Germline CDR1 SGHTA, CDR2 FQGNSA. DNA of the CDR3: TGTGCCAGCAGCTTCGTCCCGGGACAGGGGGCGCTTGAGACCCAGTACTTC. Amino acid sequence: CASSFVPGQGALETQYF.

This rearrangement joins TRBV19 to TRBJ2-6; D might be TRBD1 (6 bases). Germline V gene data show CDR1 as LNHDA and CDR2 as SQIVND (reference sequence). The CDR3 has 17 residues. Trimming removed 3 bases at V and 0 bases at J, with 12 bases between. The CDR3 is CASSISDSLSGANVLTF. CDR3 nucleotides: TGTGCCAGTAGTATCTCGGACAGCCTCTCTGGGGCCAACGTCCTGACTTTC.

The rearrangement joins TRBV5-1 to TRBJ1-4, with D unclear. Trimming took off 4 bases at V and 0 bases at J, with 10 bases between the two ends. The length of the CDR3 is 15 residues. Looked up from germline, CDR1 is SGHRS and CDR2 is YFSETQ. In DNA, the CDR3 is TGCGCCAGCAGCCCGGGGTTTGCAACTAATGAAAAACTGTTTTTT. Translating it yields CASSPGFATNEKLFF.

The rearrangement uses TRBV9 and TRBJ2-2; TRBD2 agrees at 10 bases. The ends lost 3 bases at V and 8 bases at J; junction bases unmatched: 10. Germline CDR1 is SGDLS and CDR2 is YYNGEE. This CDR3 is built from 16 residues. The CDR3, as DNA: TGTGCCAGCAGCGCGGGGCTAGCGGGAGTGGTAGGGGAGCTGTTTTTT. Translated, it gives CASSAGLAGVVGELFF. Together with reference TRBV9 and TRBJ2-2, the CDR3 gives the full variable domain: DSGVTQTPKHLITATGQRVTLRCSPRSGDLSVYWYQQSLDQGLQFLIQYYNGEERAKGNILERFSAQQFPDLHSELNLSSLELGDSALYFCASSAGLAGVVGELFFGEGSRLTVL.

This clone was observed many times. The chain employs TRBV29-1 and TRBJ2-5; possibly TRBD1 for D (5 bases). Germline assignment: CDR1 SQVTM and CDR2 ANQGSEA. CDR3 length: 11 amino acids. Trimming pared 4 bases from V and 4 bases from J, leaving 7 bases between. CDR3 DNA sequence: TGCAGCGTTGTCAGGGTAGAGACCCAGTACTTC. It is translated as CSVVRVETQYF.

This clone was seen a handful of times. The V and J genes are TRBV6-5 and TRBJ2-7, with TRBD1 matching 7 bases. This CDR3 region has 15 residues. Losses at the gene ends were 6 bases for V and 5 bases for J; bases not matched to a gene: 13. Germline CDR1 and CDR2: MNHEY and SVGAGI. The CDR3 nucleotides read TGTGCCAGCAGGTTCGGGCAGGGGGTCTTCGACGAGCAGTACTTC. Translation: CASRFGQGVFDEQYF.

The chain recombines TRBV5-1 with TRBJ2-5; TRBD2 agrees at 8 bases. The junction had 1 base not matched to a gene; V was cut back by 1 base and J by 2 bases. This CDR3 is 14 amino acids long. CDR1 and CDR2 (germline): SGHRS, YFSETQ. The CDR3 sequence is CASSLQRGQETQYF. CDR3 sequence (DNA): TGCGCCAGCAGCTTGCAGCGGGGGCAAGAGACCCAGTACTTC.

The sample holds one count of this clone. The chain couples TRBV18 to TRBJ1-2, with 9 bases that match TRBD1. This CDR3 contains 14 residues. The germline CDR1 and CDR2 sequences are KGHSH and LQKENI. J lost 4 bases, V lost 3 bases, and 3 bases had no gene match. The CDR3 region is CASSPQGQGYGYTF. CDR3 sequence (DNA): TGTGCCAGCTCACCTCAGGGACAGGGCTATGGCTACACCTTC.

The chain links TRBV19 to TRBJ1-1; D is perhaps TRBD1 (6 bases). This CDR3 comprises 15 residues. Germline V lookup: CDR1 LNHDA, CDR2 SQIVND (reference sequence). Trimming took off 4 bases at V and 4 bases at J, with 16 bases between the two ends. The CDR3 DNA is TGTGCCAGTAGTAGGACAACAGGGTTTACCACTGAAGCTTTCTTT. Its translation: CASSRTTGFTTEAFF.

This clone was detected a few times. The chain joins TRBV10-3 to TRBJ1-3; 7 nucleotides align to TRBD1. The V gene's germline CDR1 is ENHRY and CDR2 SYGVKD. This CDR3 spans 15 amino acids. V gave up 6 bases and J gave up 0 bases; unmatched junction bases: 5. The CDR3 loop reads CAIRRTGISGNTIYF. The CDR3 DNA reads TGTGCCATCAGAAGGACAGGCATCTCTGGAAACACCATATATTTT.

This clone was counted ten times or more. The rearrangement links TRBV27 to TRBJ1-1; perhaps TRBD1 as D (5 bases). Trimming stripped 3 bases from V and 4 bases from J, with 9 bases between. This CDR3 region has 13 residues. The germline V gene encodes CDR1 MNHEY and CDR2 SMNVEV (reference sequence). CDR3 sequence reads: CASSLGRGTEAFF. The CDR3 region has the DNA TGTGCCAGCAGTTTGGGTAGGGGCACTGAAGCTTTCTTT.

The chain employs TRBV5-1 and TRBJ2-2, with TRBD1 matching 7 bases. V was pared by 4 bases and J by 0 bases, with 6 bases of the junction left unmatched. The V gene's germline CDR1 is SGHRS and CDR2 YFSETQ. This CDR3 is 16 amino acids long. CDR3 coding DNA: TGCGCCAGCAGCATCCGGACAGGAGCGAACACCGGGGAGCTGTTTTTT. Protein sequence: CASSIRTGANTGELFF.

The rearrangement uses TRBV7-9 and TRBJ2-7; TRBD2 matches at 7 bases. V shed 7 bases, J shed 6 bases, and the junction held 9 bases outside the gene matches. Germline loops: CDR1 SEHNR, CDR2 FQNEAQ (reference sequence). This CDR3 has 13 amino acids. For the CDR3, the DNA is TGTGCCAGCACCTCTGGGGGAGGGGCCGAGCAGTACTTC. Protein product: CASTSGGGAEQYF.

The genes are TRBV27 and TRBJ2-7; 10 nucleotides match TRBD2. V was pared by 4 bases and J by 1 base, with 7 bases of the junction left unmatched. Germline CDR1 MNHEY, CDR2 SMNVEV (reference sequence). The CDR3 has 16 residues. CDR3 coding DNA: TGTGCCAGCAGTTACGCGGGGACTAGCGTTTCCTACGAGCAGTACTTC. The encoded protein is CASSYAGTSVSYEQYF.

The chain links TRBV6-5 to TRBJ1-5; D gene unclear. Germline values: CDR1 MNHEY, CDR2 SVGAGI. The CDR3 covers 15 residues. Trimming removed 6 bases at V and 3 bases at J, with 15 bases between. For the CDR3, the DNA is TGTGCCAGCAGGGATGCTATGGGCTTCAATCAGCCCCAGCATTTT. Its translation: CASRDAMGFNQPQHF.

The J gene is TRBJ1-6, the V gene TRBV3-1 (or the pseudogene TRBV3-2); D is unresolved. V shed 0 bases and J shed 0 bases, with 9 bases lying between them. The CDR3 totals 17 residues. CDR1 LGHDT and CDR2 YNNKEL come from the germline V gene (reference sequence). The CDR3 nucleotides read TGTGCCAGCAGCCAAGATATGAGTCTCTCCTATAATTCACCCCTCCACTTT. Its protein is CASSQDMSLSYNSPLHF.

The chain employs TRBV27 and TRBJ1-4, with a weak D call TRBD1 (5 bases). There are 15 residues in the CDR3. Germline CDR1 and CDR2: MNHEY and SMNVEV (reference sequence). V lost 8 bases and J 3 bases, leaving 16 bases between the germline ends. CDR3 coding DNA: TGTGCCAGCGTGCTGTGGGGGGGGGCTAATGAAAAACTGTTTTTT. As protein: CASVLWGGANEKLFF.